Listed below are T cell receptor beta chains from one sample, sequenced in a study of Ad26.COV2.S vaccination and SARS-CoV-2 variants. The repertoire was sequenced with immunoSEQ multiplex PCR; TCRdb's copy has only in-frame clones and lacks some. The sample has some 320,000 clones, over 80% seen once. The specimen was peripheral blood, collected in a trial of Ad26.COV2.S vaccine versus placebo. The receptors were gathered from a person between 18 and 59 years old who received the Ad26.COV2.S COVID-19 vaccine or a placebo. Each CDR3 is given with its conserved first and last residue. A D gene is named only where the DNA matches it firmly. A clone size is listed for some rows: how often the clone was seen (once, few, many), or a class if it is expanded.

clone size,D gene,V gene,J gene,CDR3 DNA,CDR3 protein
-,-,TRBV28,TRBJ2-7,TGTGCCAGCAGTTTATTCGTCGCGACCTACGAGCAGTACTTC,CASSLFVATYEQYF
-,-,TRBV27,TRBJ2-2,TGTGCCAGCAGTTTTGCGGAGGAAGGTGGGGAGCTGTTTTTT,CASSFAEEGGELFF
-,-,TRBV19,TRBJ2-2,TGTGCCAGTAGTACAACAAGGGATGCCGGGGAGCTGTTTTTT,CASSTTRDAGELFF
-,-,TRBV7-8,TRBJ2-2,TGTGCCAGCAGCTCAGCAGGACAGTCCACCGGGGAGCTGTTTTTT,CASSSAGQSTGELFF
-,TRBD1,TRBV2,TRBJ2-5,TGTGCCAGCAGCGTCCGACAGGGGAGAGGGGAGACCCAGTACTTC,CASSVRQGRGETQYF
-,TRBD1,TRBV11-3,TRBJ1-1,TGTGCCAGCAGCGGACCCGGGACAGGGGACAAAGCTTTCTTT,CASSGPGTGDKAFF
-,-,TRBV7-2,TRBJ2-2,TGTGCCAGCAGCCCCCGGGTAGTTAGTGGGCCCGGGGAGCTGTTTTTT,CASSPRVVSGPGELFF
-,-,TRBV18,TRBJ1-4,TGTGCCAGCTCACCGGGACTTTATTCTTCTAATGAAAAACTGTTTTTT,CASSPGLYSSNEKLFF
once,TRBD1,TRBV27,TRBJ2-7,TGTGCCAGCAGTTTAAAACAGGGGACCTACGAGCAGTACTTC,CASSLKQGTYEQYF
-,-,TRBV27,TRBJ1-4,TGTGCCAGCAGTTCCCCCTCGACAGGAGTTAATGAAAAACTGTTTTTT,CASSSPSTGVNEKLFF
-,-,TRBV29-1,TRBJ1-5,TGCAGCGTTGGAGGGAGTGGGGATCAGCCCCAGCATTTT,CSVGGSGDQPQHF
-,-,TRBV20-1,TRBJ2-5,TGCAGTGCTCCCCGTCGAGAGACCCAGTACTTC,CSAPRRETQYF
-,TRBD2,TRBV9,TRBJ2-1,TGTGCCAGCAGCGTAGTAGCGGGGTTTTACAATGAGCAGTTCTTC,CASSVVAGFYNEQFF
-,-,TRBV15,TRBJ2-7,TGTGCCACCAGCAAGGAGCGACAATCCTACGAGCAGTACTTC,CATSKERQSYEQYF
-,-,TRBV18,TRBJ2-1,TGTGCCAGCTCACCTGGAGGGGATGCCAGCAATGAGCAGTTCTTC,CASSPGGDASNEQFF
-,TRBD1,TRBV15,TRBJ1-1,TGTGCCACCAGCAGGACAGGGATGAACACTGAAGCTTTCTTT,CATSRTGMNTEAFF
-,-,TRBV25-1,TRBJ1-3,TGTGCCAGCGGTAGGACGGTTGGAAACACCATATATTTT,CASGRTVGNTIYF
-,-,TRBV11-3,TRBJ2-3,TGTGCCAGCAGTCGCCCGGGGGGCACAGATACGCAGTATTTT,CASSRPGGTDTQYF
-,-,TRBV28,TRBJ1-1,TGTGCCAGCAGTTTGCAGCAGGGCCACACTGAAGCTTTCTTT,CASSLQQGHTEAFF
-,-,TRBV27,TRBJ1-5,TGTGCCAGCAGTTTTACGTCGCGGGGGCTTGGGGCATATAGCAATCAGCCCCAGCATTTT,CASSFTSRGLGAYSNQPQHF
-,-,TRBV7-9,TRBJ1-2,TGTGCCAGCAGCCCACACGGGGGGCCCTATGGCTACACCTTC,CASSPHGGPYGYTF
-,TRBD1,TRBV6-5,TRBJ1-1,TGTGCCAGCAGTTACTCCCGGGACAGCGAAGCTTTCTTT,CASSYSRDSEAFF
few,-,TRBV5-5,TRBJ1-6,TGTGCCAGCAGCTTGTCCGCCTGGGAGGGATCTAGGAATTCACCCCTCCACTTT,CASSLSAWEGSRNSPLHF
-,-,TRBV19,TRBJ1-6,TGTGCCAGTAGTATGGGGCTGGGAAATTCACCCCTCCACTTT,CASSMGLGNSPLHF
-,-,TRBV3-1/TRBV3-2,TRBJ1-2,TGTGCCAGCAGCAACCGACAGGTAGCTAACTATGGCTACACCTTC,CASSNRQVANYGYTF
once,-,TRBV2,TRBJ2-7,TGTGCCAGCGGGGAAGGGGGACACATCTACGAGCAGTACTTC,CASGEGGHIYEQYF
-,-,TRBV5-3,TRBJ1-5,TGTGCCAGAAGCTTGGCTTCCCAATCGAGGGGGGAGGGAAAAGATCAGCCCCAGCATTTT,CARSLASQSRGEGKDQPQHF
-,TRBD1,TRBV23-1,TRBJ2-2,TGCGCCAGCAGTCAATCGTTGGGACAGGGGGAGGACCTGAACACCGGGGAGCTGTTTTTT,CASSQSLGQGEDLNTGELFF
-,TRBD1,TRBV27,TRBJ1-1,TGTGCCAGCAGTTTTCAGGGGGCTGAGATGAACACTGAAGCTTTCTTT,CASSFQGAEMNTEAFF
-,-,TRBV4-2,TRBJ2-2,TGTGCCAGCAGCCAAGATGCAGGGGTCGACACCGGGGAGCTGTTTTTT,CASSQDAGVDTGELFF
-,TRBD1,TRBV18,TRBJ1-3,TGTGCCAGCTCACCAAGGGACAGGTCCTCTGGAAACACCATATATTTT,CASSPRDRSSGNTIYF
-,-,TRBV19,TRBJ1-5,TGTGCCAGTAACCCGTTGGGACCCGATAGCAATCAGCCCCAGCATTTT,CASNPLGPDSNQPQHF
-,TRBD1,TRBV27,TRBJ2-2,TGTGCCAGCAGTTCGACCGGACAGGCCTGGAACACCGGGGAGCTGTTTTTT,CASSSTGQAWNTGELFF
-,-,TRBV19,TRBJ2-2,TGTGCCAGTAGTCCCGGTGGGCGCGGGGGCGCGGGCACCGGGGAGCTGTTTTTT,CASSPGGRGGAGTGELFF
-,TRBD2,TRBV7-8,TRBJ2-5,TGTGCCAGCACCTACGGACTAGACCCAGAGACCCAGTACTTC,CASTYGLDPETQYF
-,TRBD2,TRBV28,TRBJ2-7,TGTGCCAGCAGTCCGTCGGGGGGGTTGAAATACGAGCAGTACTTC,CASSPSGGLKYEQYF
-,TRBD1,TRBV11-2,TRBJ2-7,TGTGCCAGCAGTTACCGACAGGGTCCAGTCGAGCAGTACTTC,CASSYRQGPVEQYF
-,-,TRBV2,TRBJ2-7,TGTGCCAGCAGTGACTTTTCAGTTGTCTCCTACGAGCAGTACTTC,CASSDFSVVSYEQYF
-,-,TRBV7-9,TRBJ1-1,TGTGCCAGCAGCGTCAGGGACACTGAAGCTTTCTTT,CASSVRDTEAFF
-,-,TRBV5-1,TRBJ2-1,TGCGCCAGCAGCCCGGGAGGCCATCCGGGACAGGATCCGTTCTTC,CASSPGGHPGQDPFF
few,-,TRBV6-5,TRBJ1-1,TGTGCCAGCCCTGGAGAGTTGGGGAACACTGAAGCTTTCTTT,CASPGELGNTEAFF
-,-,TRBV7-7,TRBJ2-5,TGTGCCATAATCCTCCCTGGGGTAGAGGAGACCCAGTACTTC,CAIILPGVEETQYF
-,-,TRBV12-2,TRBJ2-3,TGTGCAAGTCGGTGTAGCGGGGGCCGCGGGGATACGCAGTATTTT,CASRCSGGRGDTQYF
-,-,TRBV28,TRBJ2-5,TGTGCCAGCAGTCCAGACAGGCAGGGGGGGGAGACCCAGTACTTC,CASSPDRQGGETQYF
-,-,TRBV7-9,TRBJ1-4,TGTGCCAGCAGCCCCCCGGAGCCAACTAATGAAAAACTGTTTTTT,CASSPPEPTNEKLFF
-,TRBD1,TRBV27,TRBJ2-7,TGTGCCAGCAGTTATACAGGGGGCCGCGAGCAGTACTTC,CASSYTGGREQYF
-,-,TRBV28,TRBJ1-6,TGTGCCAGCAGTTCCCGGTCAGGGCAGCAGCACTTT,CASSSRSGQQHF
-,-,TRBV6-5,TRBJ2-7,TGTGCCAGCAGTTACAACCTGTACGAGCAGTACTTC,CASSYNLYEQYF
-,-,TRBV12-5,TRBJ1-2,TGTGCTAGTGGTTCCCCCAATGGCTACACCTTC,CASGSPNGYTF
-,-,TRBV2,TRBJ1-5,TGTGCCAGCAGTAGCGTGGGGAGTAGCAATCAGCCCCAGCATTTT,CASSSVGSSNQPQHF
-,-,TRBV6-2/TRBV6-3,TRBJ2-2,TGTGCCAGCAGTTACTCTTCCGAGTTGAACACCGGGGAGCTGTTTTTT,CASSYSSELNTGELFF
few,TRBD1,TRBV6-2/TRBV6-3,TRBJ1-5,TGTGCCAGCAGCCCACCCGGGACAGGGGGCAATCAGCCCCAGCATTTT,CASSPPGTGGNQPQHF
-,TRBD2,TRBV11-2,TRBJ2-5,TGTGCCAGCAGCCGTAGCGGGGAGACCCAAGAGACCCAGTACTTC,CASSRSGETQETQYF
once,-,TRBV27,TRBJ1-1,TGTGCCAGCGTTCCGAGGCGAGAGAACACTGAAGCTTTCTTT,CASVPRRENTEAFF
-,-,TRBV5-1,TRBJ2-1,TGCGCCAGCAGCTTGGTCCCAGGGGATGAGCAGTTCTTC,CASSLVPGDEQFF
few,TRBD1,TRBV24-1,TRBJ1-2,TGTGCCACCAGTGATCCGGGACAGGGTGGCTACACCTTC,CATSDPGQGGYTF
-,-,TRBV27,TRBJ2-5,TGTGCCAGCAGCGTAATTGGCGAGACCCAGTACTTC,CASSVIGETQYF
-,TRBD1,TRBV11-2,TRBJ1-1,TGTGCCAGCAGCTTCGGACAGGGGAATTGGGACACTGAAGCTTTCTTT,CASSFGQGNWDTEAFF